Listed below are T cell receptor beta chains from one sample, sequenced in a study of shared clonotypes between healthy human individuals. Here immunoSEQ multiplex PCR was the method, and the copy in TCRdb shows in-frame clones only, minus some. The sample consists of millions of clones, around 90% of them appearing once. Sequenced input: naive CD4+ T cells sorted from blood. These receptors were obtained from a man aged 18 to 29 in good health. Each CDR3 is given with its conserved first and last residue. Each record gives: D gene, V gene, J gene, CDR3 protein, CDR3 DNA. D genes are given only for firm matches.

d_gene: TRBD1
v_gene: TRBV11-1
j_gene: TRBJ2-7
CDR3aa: CASSLGTGGEQYF
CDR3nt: TGTGCCAGCAGCTTAGGGACAGGTGGAGAGCAGTACTTC

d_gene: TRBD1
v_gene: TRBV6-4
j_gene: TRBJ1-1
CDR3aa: CASTRDRGTGGEAFF
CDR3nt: TGTGCCAGCACCCGCGACAGGGGGACCGGTGGGGAAGCTTTCTTT

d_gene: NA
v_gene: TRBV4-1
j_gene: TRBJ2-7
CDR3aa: CASSVPGPSYEQYF
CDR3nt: TGCGCCAGCAGCGTCCCGGGACCCTCCTACGAGCAGTACTTC

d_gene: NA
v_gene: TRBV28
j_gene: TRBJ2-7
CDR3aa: CASSQPVYEQYF
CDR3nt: TGTGCCAGCAGTCAGCCAGTGTACGAGCAGTACTTC

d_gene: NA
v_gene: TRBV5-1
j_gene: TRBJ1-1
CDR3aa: CASSLIGRQMNTEAFF
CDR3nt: TGCGCCAGCAGCTTGATCGGCAGGCAGATGAACACTGAAGCTTTCTTT

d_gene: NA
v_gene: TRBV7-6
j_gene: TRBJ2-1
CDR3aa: CASSLLTSTGAWNEQFF
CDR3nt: TGTGCCAGCAGCCTTCTGACCAGTACGGGGGCGTGGAATGAGCAGTTCTTC

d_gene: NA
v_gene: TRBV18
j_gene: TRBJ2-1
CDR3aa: CASSPPPQGGEQFF
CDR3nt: TGTGCCAGCTCACCCCCCCCGCAGGGCGGTGAGCAGTTCTTC

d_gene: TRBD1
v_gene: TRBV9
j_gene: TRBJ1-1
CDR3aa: CASSAHSGQGSGAFF
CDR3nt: TGTGCCAGCAGCGCCCACTCGGGACAGGGGTCCGGGGCTTTCTTT

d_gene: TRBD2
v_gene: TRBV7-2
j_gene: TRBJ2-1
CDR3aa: CASTSQHTSDEQFF
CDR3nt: TGTGCCAGCACCTCCCAGCACACTAGCGATGAGCAGTTCTTC

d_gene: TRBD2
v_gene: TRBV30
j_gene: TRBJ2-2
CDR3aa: CAWTPPWTSGVTGELFF
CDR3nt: TGTGCCTGGACGCCCCCGTGGACTAGCGGGGTAACCGGGGAGCTGTTTTTT

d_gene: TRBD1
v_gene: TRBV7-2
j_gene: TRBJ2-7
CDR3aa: CASSLVRTGSYEQYF
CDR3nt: TGTGCCAGCAGCTTAGTAAGGACAGGCTCCTACGAGCAGTACTTC

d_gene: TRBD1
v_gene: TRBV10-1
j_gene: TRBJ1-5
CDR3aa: CASSAGQGNQPQHF
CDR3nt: TGCGCCAGCAGCGCCGGACAGGGCAATCAGCCCCAGCATTTT

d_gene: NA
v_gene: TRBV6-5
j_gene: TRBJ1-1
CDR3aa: CASSASRANTEAFF
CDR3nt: TGTGCCAGCAGTGCCAGTCGGGCGAACACTGAAGCTTTCTTT

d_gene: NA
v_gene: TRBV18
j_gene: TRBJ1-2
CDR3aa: CASSPYDRGYTF
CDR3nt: TGTGCCAGCTCACCTTACGATCGTGGCTACACCTTC